This T cell receptor beta chain was retrieved from a study of vaccination and CD4 T cells after COVID-19. Study details: Participants were given two doses of BNT162b2 or mRNA-1273 vaccine.

CDR3 size: 16 residues. The V and J ends lost 0 bases and 2 bases, in that order; junction bases with no gene match: 2. CDR1 is MNHNS and CDR2 is SASEGT in the germline V gene. Cultured CD4+ T cell DNA was sequenced using the Oncomine TCR Beta short-read assay. Via MiXCR, TCRdb re-called the PCR reads, giving one row per CDR3 protein. The repertoire holds 8,000 to 10,000 distinct CDR3 sequences, 45% to 60% seen once, with roughly 20% in the top ten. Stated treatment: approximately 9-day PBMC culture with coronavirus spike peptide pools or control peptides (ViraFEST assay). Once peptide pools had expanded antigen-specific T cells, ViraFEST sequenced TCRs. Points on this clonotype: The antigen remains undetermined.

This TCR was recovered from a human donor who had recovered from COVID-19. The chain combines TRBV6-1 with TRBJ2-1; 9 bases are a match to TRBD2. Material for sequencing was CD4+ T cells from blood, cultured in vitro. CDR3 protein: CASSEASGGAYNEQFF. The CDR3 DNA is TGTGCCAGCAGTGAAGCTAGCGGGGGCGCCTACAATGAGCAGTTCTTC.